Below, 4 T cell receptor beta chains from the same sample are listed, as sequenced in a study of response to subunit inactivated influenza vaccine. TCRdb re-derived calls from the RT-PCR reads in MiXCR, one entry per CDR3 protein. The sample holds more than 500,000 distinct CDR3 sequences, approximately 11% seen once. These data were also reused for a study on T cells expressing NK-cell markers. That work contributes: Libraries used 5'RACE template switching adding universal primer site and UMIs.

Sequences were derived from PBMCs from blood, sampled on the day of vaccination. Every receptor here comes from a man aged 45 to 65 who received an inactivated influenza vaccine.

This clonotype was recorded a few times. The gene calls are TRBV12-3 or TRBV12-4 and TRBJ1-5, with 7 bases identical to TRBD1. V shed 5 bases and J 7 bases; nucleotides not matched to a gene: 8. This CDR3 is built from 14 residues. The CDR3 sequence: CASSLRQGRQPQHF. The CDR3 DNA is TGTGCCAGCAGTCTGAGACAGGGCCGACAGCCCCAGCATTTT.

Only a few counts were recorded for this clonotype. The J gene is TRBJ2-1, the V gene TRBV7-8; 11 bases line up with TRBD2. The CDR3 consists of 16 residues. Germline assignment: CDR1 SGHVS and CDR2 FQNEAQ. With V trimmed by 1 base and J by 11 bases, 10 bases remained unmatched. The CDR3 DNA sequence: TGTGCCAGCAGCTTAGTAATGACTAGCGGGATGGAGAAGCAGTTCTTC. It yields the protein CASSLVMTSGMEKQFF. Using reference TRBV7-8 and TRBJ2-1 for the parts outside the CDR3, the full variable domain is GAGVSQSPRYKVAKRGQDVALRCDPISGHVSLFWYQQALGQGPEFLTYFQNEAQLDKSGLPSDRFFAERPEGSVSTLKIQRTQQEDSAVYLCASSLVMTSGMEKQFFGPGTRLTVL.

CDR3 nucleotides: TGTGCCAGCAGCCACCAAGCGGGGGGGCTAGACGGGGAGCTGTTTTTT. Its protein is CASSHQAGGLDGELFF. The chain links TRBV4-2 to TRBJ2-2, with 10 bases fitting TRBD2. The junction had 8 bases not matched to a gene; V was cut back by 3 bases and J by 7 bases. The length of the CDR3 is 16 residues. Germline values: CDR1 LGHNA, CDR2 YNFKEQ.

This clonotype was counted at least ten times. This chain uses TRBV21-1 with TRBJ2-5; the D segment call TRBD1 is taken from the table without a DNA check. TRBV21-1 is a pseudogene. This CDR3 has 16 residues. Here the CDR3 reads CASSKAEDRSQETQYF. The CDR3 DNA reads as TGTGCCAGCAGCAAAGCCGAAGACAGATCACAAGAGACCCAGTACTTC.